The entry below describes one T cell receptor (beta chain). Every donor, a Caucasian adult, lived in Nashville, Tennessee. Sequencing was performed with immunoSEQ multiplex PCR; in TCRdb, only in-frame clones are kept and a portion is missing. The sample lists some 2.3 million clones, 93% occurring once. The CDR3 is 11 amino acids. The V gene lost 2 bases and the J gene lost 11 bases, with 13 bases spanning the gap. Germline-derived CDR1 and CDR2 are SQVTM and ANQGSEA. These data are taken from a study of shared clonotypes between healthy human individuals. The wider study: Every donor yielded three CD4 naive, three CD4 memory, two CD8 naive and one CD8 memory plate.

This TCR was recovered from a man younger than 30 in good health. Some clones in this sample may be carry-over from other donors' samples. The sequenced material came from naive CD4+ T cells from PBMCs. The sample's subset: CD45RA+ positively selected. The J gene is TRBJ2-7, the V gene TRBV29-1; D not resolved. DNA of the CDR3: TGCAGCGTTGAAATAACTACGAGGAAGTACTTC. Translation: CSVEITTRKYF.